The 26 T cell receptor beta chains below were found in one sample sequenced in a study of blood T cell repertoires in COVID-19. The assay was immunoSEQ multiplex PCR, and TCRdb's table has in-frame clones only and misses some. The profile shows 55,000 to 75,000 clones, about four fifths of them singletons. The material sequenced was peripheral blood. The receptors stem from an elderly man with COVID-19, enrolled during active disease.

The sample holds a few counts of this clone. The chain uses TRBV15 and TRBJ1-1; the D gene is possibly TRBD1 (6 bases). The CDR3 runs to 14 residues. In germline, CDR1 is LNHNV, CDR2 YYDKDF (reference sequence). V was shortened by 2 bases and J by 4 bases, with 11 bases between the two germline ends. The CDR3 loop is CATSRKGGGTEAFF. The CDR3 DNA follows: TGTGCCACCAGCAGAAAGGGGGGGGGCACTGAAGCTTTCTTT. The full variable domain, rest sourced from reference TRBV15 and TRBJ1-1, is DAMVIQNPRYQVTQFGKPVTLSCSQTLNHNVMYWYQQKSSQAPKLLFHYYDKDFNNEADTPDNFQSRRPNTSFCFLDIRSPGLGDTAMYLCATSRKGGGTEAFFGQGTRLTVV.

The chain uses TRBV5-1 and TRBJ1-2; no clear D. V was clipped by 5 bases and J by 5 bases, with 10 bases between them. Germline lookup yields CDR1 SGHRS and CDR2 YFSETQ. The CDR3 is 12 residues long. The DNA of the CDR3 is TGCGCCAGCAGGGAGGGCCAATATGGCTACACCTTC. It is translated as CASREGQYGYTF. Supplemented by reference TRBV5-1 and TRBJ1-2, the full variable domain reads KAGVTQTPRYLIKTRGQQVTLSCSPISGHRSVSWYQQTPGQGLQFLFEYFSETQRNKGNFPGRFSGRQFSNSRSEMNVSTLELGDSALYLCASREGQYGYTFGSGTRLTVV.

V is TRBV7-2 and J is TRBJ2-3; 11 bases align to TRBD2. Looked up from germline, CDR1 is SGHTA and CDR2 is FQGNSA. This CDR3 has 16 amino acids. V lost 0 bases to trimming and J lost 9 bases; unmatched junction nucleotides: 8. The CDR3 DNA sequence: TGTGCCAGCAGCTTAGCTAGCGGGGGGGCCGGGGAAACGCAGTATTTT. Encoded protein: CASSLASGGAGETQYF.

The chain combines TRBV5-5 with TRBJ2-2, with 13 nucleotides matching TRBD2. Germline V gives CDR1 SGHKS, CDR2 YYEKEE (reference sequence). After removal of 4 bases from V and 4 bases from J, the junction contained 13 bases not matched to a gene. CDR3 length: 19 residues. CDR3 amino acids: CASSPGLAGRVGGTGELFF. CDR3 nucleotide sequence: TGTGCCAGCAGCCCGGGACTAGCGGGAAGGGTGGGGGGCACCGGGGAGCTGTTTTTT.

This sequence joins TRBV5-6 and TRBJ2-5, with D possibly TRBD1 on 6 matching bases. Trimming cost V 2 bases and J 5 bases, with 13 bases left between them. CDR1 is SGHDT and CDR2 is YYEEEE in the germline V gene. The CDR3 sequence is 14 residues long. The CDR3 reads CASSFVTGIETQYF. The CDR3 DNA reads TGTGCCAGCAGCTTTGTAACAGGGATTGAGACCCAGTACTTC.

The CDR3 DNA sequence: TGTGCCAGCAGCTCAGGGACAGCGGGCTACGAGCAGTACTTC. Protein product: CASSSGTAGYEQYF. The genes are TRBV11-3 and TRBJ2-7; maybe TRBD1 (7 bases). Germline V gives CDR1 SGHNT, CDR2 YENEEA. The CDR3 loop spans 14 amino acids. Trimming cost V 4 bases and J 3 bases, with 13 bases left between them.

This clone was detected only once. This chain uses TRBV5-6 with TRBJ1-2, with D possibly being TRBD1 (6 bases). The CDR3 covers 18 residues. Between the trimmed V and J ends, which lost 4 bases and 2 bases, there was a span of 24 bases. Germline V lookup: CDR1 SGHDT, CDR2 YYEEEE. The CDR3 loop is CASSPTVIAGARNYGYTF. The CDR3 DNA follows: TGTGCCAGCAGCCCGACTGTTATTGCAGGGGCCCGGAACTATGGCTACACCTTC.

The rearrangement uses TRBV7-9 and TRBJ2-1; 7 bases are a match to TRBD2. Germline V gene data show CDR1 as SEHNR and CDR2 as FQNEAQ (reference sequence). This CDR3 is built from 15 residues. V trimming: 3 bases; J trimming: 1 base; junction bases outside the gene matches: 3. This CDR3 is CASSFSGRSYNEQFF. The CDR3 DNA reads TGTGCCAGCAGCTTTTCCGGGAGGTCCTACAATGAGCAGTTCTTC.

The CDR3 here is CASSLGTGSYNEQFF. The CDR3 coding sequence is TGTGCCAGCAGCTTAGGCACAGGGTCCTACAATGAGCAGTTCTTC. This sequence joins TRBV7-3 and TRBJ2-1; tentatively, D is TRBD1 (6 bases). Germline lookup yields CDR1 SGHTA and CDR2 FQGTGA. This CDR3 has 15 amino acids. Trimming stripped 2 bases from V and 1 base from J, with 9 bases between.

The gene calls are TRBV19 and TRBJ2-2; TRBD2 might be the D (6 bases). CDR3 size: 16 residues. Trimming stripped 3 bases from V and 0 bases from J, with 11 bases between. Germline V CDR1 and CDR2: LNHDA, SQIVND (reference sequence). CDR3 nucleotides: TGTGCCAGTAGTATTGCGGGAACAGCGAACACCGGGGAGCTGTTTTTT. This sequence encodes CASSIAGTANTGELFF.

The sample holds one count of this clone. The V call is TRBV27, the J call TRBJ2-1, with D perhaps TRBD2 (5 bases). V shed 3 bases and J shed 0 bases, with 9 bases lying between them. The CDR3 sequence is 15 residues long. The germline V gene encodes CDR1 MNHEY and CDR2 SMNVEV (reference sequence). The CDR3 sequence is CASSLGASSYNEQFF. DNA for the CDR3: TGTGCCAGCAGTTTGGGAGCTAGCTCCTACAATGAGCAGTTCTTC.

This rearrangement joins TRBV30 to TRBJ2-7; D gene ambiguous. This CDR3 is 15 amino acids long. Germline values: CDR1 GTSNPN, CDR2 SVGIG (reference sequence). V shed 2 bases and J shed 6 bases, with 20 bases lying between them. The chain's CDR3 is CAWSSGSSSPREQYF. The CDR3 DNA sequence: TGTGCCTGGAGTTCCGGGTCTTCCTCTCCCCGCGAGCAGTACTTC.

The chain employs TRBV24-1 and TRBJ1-1, with D possibly matching TRBD1 (6 bases). The CDR3 covers 13 residues. Germline V gene data show CDR1 as KGHDR and CDR2 as SFDVKD. The germline V and J ends were trimmed by 9 bases and 0 bases, with 10 bases remaining between them. The CDR3 DNA reads as TGTGCCACCCAGGACAGCATGAACACTGAAGCTTTCTTT. It is translated as CATQDSMNTEAFF.

In its sample, this clone was seen a few times. The V gene is TRBV28, the J gene TRBJ1-1; D is possibly TRBD1 (5 bases). V gave up 1 base and J gave up 1 base, with 10 bases separating them. CDR1 is MDHEN and CDR2 is SYDVKM in the germline V gene. This CDR3 region has 15 residues. CDR3 sequence: CASSLYDSENTEAFF. The CDR3 coding sequence is TGTGCCAGCAGTTTATATGACAGTGAGAACACTGAAGCTTTCTTT. The full variable domain, rest sourced from reference TRBV28 and TRBJ1-1, is DVKVTQSSRYLVKRTGEKVFLECVQDMDHENMFWYRQDPGLGLRLIYFSYDVKMKEKGDIPEGYSVSREKKERFSLILESASTNQTSMYLCASSLYDSENTEAFFGQGTRLTVV.

The chain recombines TRBV12-3 or TRBV12-4 with TRBJ2-7; D not resolved. Trimming pared 3 bases from V and 2 bases from J, leaving 8 bases between. CDR3 length: 13 residues. The DNA of the CDR3 is TGTGCCAGCAGTTTTAGACACCCCTACGAGCAGTACTTC. Its protein product is CASSFRHPYEQYF.

The chain recombines TRBV9 with TRBJ2-1, with 10 positions matching TRBD2. V was clipped by 2 bases and J by 9 bases; unmatched bases: 8. This CDR3 region has 15 residues. CDR1 is SGDLS, CDR2 YYNGEE, per germline. In nucleotides, the CDR3 is TGTGCCAGCAGCGTCTGGTCTAGCGGGAGCAGTGAGCAGTTCTTC. This encodes CASSVWSSGSSEQFF. The full variable domain, completed using reference TRBV9 and TRBJ2-1, is DSGVTQTPKHLITATGQRVTLRCSPRSGDLSVYWYQQSLDQGLQFLIQYYNGEERAKGNILERFSAQQFPDLHSELNLSSLELGDSALYFCASSVWSSGSSEQFFGPGTRLTVL.

The J gene is TRBJ2-1, the V gene TRBV5-1; 7 positions match TRBD2. Germline lookup yields CDR1 SGHRS and CDR2 YFSETQ. Losses at the gene ends were 0 bases for V and 9 bases for J; bases not matched to a gene: 12. The CDR3 has 16 amino acids. The CDR3 here is CASSLAGRGAGVEQFF. The CDR3 nucleotides read TGCGCCAGCAGCTTGGCGGGGCGAGGTGCGGGAGTTGAGCAGTTCTTC.

This chain uses TRBV19 with TRBJ2-3; 7 positions match TRBD1. Germline CDR1 reads LNHDA; CDR2 reads SQIVND (reference sequence). With 6 bases clipped from V and 0 bases from J, the junction kept 6 bases outside the gene matches. The CDR3 covers 15 residues. CDR3 residues: CASSPLQGSTDTQYF. CDR3 coding DNA: TGTGCCAGTAGCCCCTTACAGGGGAGCACAGATACGCAGTATTTT. The whole variable domain, remainder taken from reference TRBV19 and TRBJ2-3, is DGGITQSPKYLFRKEGQNVTLSCEQNLNHDAMYWYRQDPGQGLRLIYYSQIVNDFQKGDIAEGYSVSREKKESFPLTVTSAQKNPTAFYLCASSPLQGSTDTQYFGPGTRLTVL.

V and J are TRBV9 and TRBJ1-2; 8 nucleotides agree with TRBD1. The CDR3 runs 16 residues. CDR1 and CDR2 (germline): SGDLS, YYNGEE. After removal of 0 bases from V and 4 bases from J, the junction contained 8 bases not matched to a gene. The CDR3 is CASSVDSGRGPYGYTF. CDR3 DNA: TGTGCCAGCAGCGTAGACTCGGGCAGGGGGCCCTATGGCTACACCTTC.

The rearrangement uses TRBV5-1 and TRBJ1-1, with D perhaps matching TRBD1 (5 bases). The V and J ends lost 6 bases and 1 base respectively, with 13 bases between them. Germline assignment: CDR1 SGHRS and CDR2 YFSETQ. The CDR3 is made up of 14 amino acids. DNA of the CDR3: TGCGCCAGCAACTCGGGACTGCCGAACACTGAAGCTTTCTTT. It encodes CASNSGLPNTEAFF.

This clone was counted a single time. The chain uses TRBV7-2 and TRBJ1-5; a possible D gene is TRBD1 (6 bases). The CDR3 is 15 amino acids. V dropped 5 bases and J dropped 4 bases, with 15 bases sitting between them. Germline V gives CDR1 SGHTA, CDR2 FQGNSA. CDR3 sequence reads: CASSQRPTGNQPQHF. The CDR3 DNA is TGTGCCAGCAGCCAGCGCCCTACAGGGAATCAGCCCCAGCATTTT.

The genes are TRBV7-9 and TRBJ1-2; D might be TRBD1 (6 bases). Germline assignment: CDR1 SEHNR and CDR2 FQNEAQ (reference sequence). The CDR3 has 15 amino acids. V gave up 5 bases and J gave up 8 bases, with 21 bases separating them. CDR3 coding DNA: TGTGCCAGCAGCATACCCCCGGCGGGGGCGCCGGGCTACACCTTC. It is translated as CASSIPPAGAPGYTF.

The chain employs TRBV5-3 and TRBJ2-3; D possibly corresponds to TRBD2 (6 bases). TRBV5-3 is an ORF, and what it does is uncertain. The V and J ends lost 4 bases and 0 bases respectively, with 24 bases between them. CDR3 size: 19 residues. CDR3 residues: CARSPGIYSGAFSTDTQYF. The CDR3 DNA follows: TGTGCCAGAAGCCCCGGGATTTATAGCGGAGCGTTTAGCACAGATACGCAGTATTTT.

This chain connects TRBV28 to TRBJ1-1, with D possibly TRBD1 on 6 matching bases. The germline gives CDR1 MDHEN, CDR2 SYDVKM. The ends were cut back, 2 bases at V and 0 bases at J, with 10 bases in the middle. The length of the CDR3 is 15 residues. The CDR3 nucleotides are TGTGCCAGCAGTTTAACAGGGACATTGAACACTGAAGCTTTCTTT. Protein product: CASSLTGTLNTEAFF.

The genes are TRBV15 and TRBJ1-4; D is unclear. V lost 0 bases to trimming and J lost 0 bases, with 5 bases between them. Looked up from germline, CDR1 is LNHNV and CDR2 is YYDKDF (reference sequence). The CDR3 is made up of 15 amino acids. The CDR3 here is CATSRERATNEKLFF. CDR3 sequence (DNA): TGTGCCACCAGCAGAGAACGGGCAACTAATGAAAAACTGTTTTTT.

The V and J genes are TRBV3-1 (or the pseudogene TRBV3-2) and TRBJ2-3; D is possibly TRBD2 (7 bases). This CDR3 spans 14 amino acids. Germline V CDR1 and CDR2: LGHDT, YNNKEL (reference sequence). V lost 11 bases and J lost 4, with 19 bases in between. As DNA, the CDR3 is TGTGCCGGGGGGGCGAAAATGTGGGCAGATACGCAGTATTTT. Residues: CAGGAKMWADTQYF.